Below are 30 T cell receptor beta chains sequenced from a single sample in a study of T cell responses to AZD1222 COVID-19 vaccine. Produced via immunoSEQ multiplex PCR; TCRdb's table is partial and in-frame only. The table shows about 160,000 clones, with around 90% occurring only once. The sequenced sample was peripheral blood, obtained on day 0 of AZD1222 vaccination. The source of these receptors is an adult in good health.

The rearrangement links TRBV15 to TRBJ2-7, with 8 bases matching TRBD1. Germline lookup yields CDR1 LNHNV and CDR2 YYDKDF (reference sequence). The CDR3 loop spans 17 amino acids. V shed 5 bases, J shed 2 bases, and the junction held 14 bases outside the gene matches. CDR3 in DNA: TGTGCCACCAGCGGGTCCCCCAGGGGGCAAGGTCCCTACGAGCAGTACTTC. It is translated as CATSGSPRGQGPYEQYF.

This chain uses TRBV30 with TRBJ1-6; D call uncertain. The CDR3 sequence is 15 residues long. Per the germline V gene, CDR1 is GTSNPN and CDR2 is SVGIG (reference sequence). The V gene lost 0 bases and the J gene lost 7 bases, with 13 bases spanning the gap. CDR3 in DNA: TGTGCCTGGAGTGTACTAGCGGGAGGGAATTCACCCCTCCACTTT. It codes for CAWSVLAGGNSPLHF.

V usage is TRBV12-3 or TRBV12-4 and J usage is TRBJ1-1; 10 bases map to TRBD1. This CDR3 contains 12 residues. J lost 8 bases, V lost 6 bases, and 3 bases had no gene match. The CDR3, as DNA: TGTGCCAGCAGGACGACAGGGGGCGAAGCTTTCTTT. Translation: CASRTTGGEAFF.

This clone has just one count. The genes are TRBV10-3 and TRBJ2-7, with 8 bases identical to TRBD2. V trimming: 6 bases; J trimming: 4 bases; junction bases outside the gene matches: 8. Germline V gives CDR1 ENHRY, CDR2 SYGVKD. CDR3 length: 14 residues. CDR3 bases: TGTGCCATCAGGGCGGAAGCGGGGGTTTACGAGCAGTACTTC. Its protein product is CAIRAEAGVYEQYF.

The chain has TRBV28 and TRBJ2-7, with TRBD1 matching 7 bases. The germline gives CDR1 MDHEN, CDR2 SYDVKM. With 5 bases clipped from V and 2 bases from J, the junction kept 9 bases outside the gene matches. The CDR3 length is 15 residues. The CDR3, as DNA: TGTGCCAGCAGTACCACCCGGGACAGACCCTACGAGCAGTACTTC. It codes for CASSTTRDRPYEQYF.

The chain joins TRBV7-6 to TRBJ1-1; D is ambiguous. The germline V and J ends were trimmed by 1 base and 0 bases, with 9 bases remaining between them. Germline CDR1 SGHVS, CDR2 FNYEAQ. The CDR3 is 15 amino acids. DNA of the CDR3: TGTGCCAGCAGCTTAGGCACAGTCATGAACACTGAAGCTTTCTTT. This gives the protein CASSLGTVMNTEAFF. The full variable domain, rest sourced from reference TRBV7-6 and TRBJ1-1, is GAGVSQSPRYKVTKRGQDVALRCDPISGHVSLYWYRQALGQGPEFLTYFNYEAQQDKSGLPNDRFSAERPEGSISTLTIQRTEQRDSAMYRCASSLGTVMNTEAFFGQGTRLTVV.

For the CDR3, the DNA is TGTGCCAGCAGTTTTAGCAATCAGCCCCAGCATTTT. Encoded protein: CASSFSNQPQHF. The V call is TRBV28, the J call TRBJ1-5; no clear D. The CDR3 totals 12 residues. V was pared by 3 bases and J by 0 bases, with 0 bases between. Germline V CDR1 and CDR2: MDHEN, SYDVKM.

The rearrangement links TRBV9 to TRBJ2-5; D unclear. CDR1 SGDLS and CDR2 YYNGEE come from the germline V gene. The germline V and J ends were trimmed by 4 bases and 0 bases, with 10 bases remaining between them. This CDR3 has 14 amino acids. The CDR3 loop reads CASSPLGYQETQYF. CDR3 nucleotide sequence: TGTGCCAGCAGCCCCTTGGGCTACCAAGAGACCCAGTACTTC.

This chain uses TRBV27 with TRBJ1-2, with 9 bases identical to TRBD1. CDR3 size: 16 residues. Trimming at V came to 0 bases and at J to 0 bases, leaving 2 bases not matched to a gene. Per the germline V gene, CDR1 is MNHEY and CDR2 is SMNVEV (reference sequence). The CDR3 DNA sequence: TGTGCCAGCAGTTTATCCGGACAGGGGCCTAACTATGGCTACACCTTC. The encoded protein is CASSLSGQGPNYGYTF.

V and J are TRBV12-5 and TRBJ1-5; D may be TRBD1 (5 bases). Trimming took off 1 base at V and 4 bases at J, with 11 bases between the two ends. Germline V gene sequence: CDR1 LGHNT, CDR2 FRNRAP. The CDR3 loop spans 15 amino acids. The CDR3 coding sequence is TGTGCTAGTGGTTTGGGAGACAGTTCAAATCAGCCCCAGCATTTT. This translates into CASGLGDSSNQPQHF.

This chain links TRBV7-8 with TRBJ1-1; tentatively, D is TRBD1 (5 bases). Germline loops: CDR1 SGHVS, CDR2 FQNEAQ. V dropped 10 bases and J dropped 5 bases, with 17 bases sitting between them. This CDR3 is built from 13 residues. The CDR3 reads CAIRGVGWTEAFF. In nucleotides, the CDR3 is TGTGCCATCCGGGGGGTCGGATGGACTGAAGCTTTCTTT.

V and J are TRBV5-1 and TRBJ2-5; a possible D gene is TRBD2 (5 bases). The CDR3 runs to 11 residues. Germline V CDR1 and CDR2: SGHRS, YFSETQ. Trimming shortened V by 4 bases and J by 7 bases, and 8 bases separated the two germline ends. As DNA, the CDR3 is TGCGCCAGCAGCCTCGAGGGGACCCAGTACTTC. Amino acid sequence: CASSLEGTQYF.

The chain is built from TRBV24-1 and TRBJ1-2, with TRBD1 as a possible D gene (5 bases). The V and J ends lost 3 bases and 4 bases respectively, with 11 bases between them. The CDR3 runs 14 residues. Germline V gene sequence: CDR1 KGHDR, CDR2 SFDVKD. For the CDR3, the DNA is TGTGCCACCAGTGATCCTGGGACTACCTATGGCTACACCTTC. Translating gives CATSDPGTTYGYTF.

The chain couples TRBV6-2 or TRBV6-3 to TRBJ1-5, with unresolved D. The CDR3 contains 14 residues. Deletions cut 0 bases from V and 0 bases from J, with 3 bases between. Germline V gene lookup returns CDR1 MNHEY and CDR2 SVGEGT. The CDR3 here is CASSYSSSNQPQHF. For the CDR3, the DNA is TGTGCCAGCAGTTACTCCAGTAGCAATCAGCCCCAGCATTTT.

Remarks on this clone: The identical CDR3 is also encoded by other nucleotide sequences in the sample. The rearrangement joins TRBV24-1 to TRBJ1-5; 9 positions agree with TRBD1. This CDR3 has 15 residues. The germline CDR1 and CDR2 sequences are KGHDR and SFDVKD. V trimming: 4 bases; J trimming: 4 bases; junction bases outside the gene matches: 4. The CDR3 DNA reads as TGTGCCACCAGTGAACCGGGACAGGGAAATCAGCCCCAGCATTTT. Amino acids: CATSEPGQGNQPQHF.

The chain carries TRBV11-3 and TRBJ2-5, with TRBD1 matching over 9 bases. CDR1 is SGHNT and CDR2 is YENEEA in the germline V gene. This CDR3 is built from 16 residues. The V gene end was trimmed by 4 bases and the J gene end by 3 bases; junction bases not matched to a gene: 9. DNA for the CDR3: TGTGCCAGCAGCTCCCCCCGGGACAGGGCGAAAGAGACCCAGTACTTC. Protein product: CASSSPRDRAKETQYF. The full variable domain, its missing parts supplied by reference TRBV11-3 and TRBJ2-5, is EAGVVQSPRYKIIEKKQPVAFWCNPISGHNTLYWYLQNLGQGPELLIRYENEEAVDDSQLPKDRFSAERLKGVDSTLKIQPAELGDSAVYLCASSSPRDRAKETQYFGPGTRLLVL.

The table lists this clone with a count of one. The chain has TRBV5-1 and TRBJ2-7; 10 nucleotides align to TRBD2. Germline CDR1 SGHRS, CDR2 YFSETQ. The CDR3 totals 17 residues. J gave up 1 base and V 2 bases, and 9 bases lay outside the gene matches. The CDR3 DNA sequence: TGCGCCAGCAGCTTAAGGACTAGCGGCGCTACTTCCTACGAGCAGTACTTC. It encodes CASSLRTSGATSYEQYF.

J is TRBJ2-1 and V is TRBV7-3; maybe TRBD2 (6 bases). The CDR3 length is 13 residues. Looked up from germline, CDR1 is SGHTA and CDR2 is FQGTGA. Trimming cost V 5 bases and J 10 bases, with 15 bases left between them. CDR3 in amino acids: CASSATGTWEQFF. DNA of the CDR3: TGTGCCAGCAGCGCAACCGGGACTTGGGAGCAGTTCTTC.

CDR3 loop: CASSLGGPSSYEQYF. The CDR3 DNA reads as TGTGCCAGCAGTTTGGGGGGACCAAGCTCCTACGAGCAGTACTTC. The chain couples TRBV28 to TRBJ2-7; D is possibly TRBD2 (6 bases). The CDR3 totals 15 residues. V lost 3 bases to trimming and J lost 0 bases, with 12 bases between them. Germline-derived CDR1 and CDR2 are MDHEN and SYDVKM.

This chain links TRBV6-5 with TRBJ1-5; TRBD1 is a possible D gene (5 bases). Germline CDR1 MNHEY, CDR2 SVGAGI. V lost 4 bases and J lost 4, with 17 bases in between. The CDR3 loop spans 16 amino acids. CDR3 region: CASSLQAIRENQPQHF. CDR3 in DNA: TGTGCCAGCAGTTTACAGGCCATACGGGAAAATCAGCCCCAGCATTTT.

This clone was detected once. This chain connects TRBV2 to TRBJ2-5; D ambiguous. This CDR3 has 12 residues. V was trimmed by 0 bases and J by 5 bases, leaving 4 bases between them. CDR1 is SNHLY and CDR2 is FYNNEI in the germline V gene. The CDR3 reads CASSEALETQYF. Here the CDR3 DNA reads TGTGCCAGCAGTGAAGCGCTGGAGACCCAGTACTTC.

CDR3 nucleotides: TGCGCCAGCAGCTCCACCGGGACAGGGGACACCGGGGAGCTGTTTTTT. Translating it yields CASSSTGTGDTGELFF. The chain links TRBV5-1 to TRBJ2-2, with TRBD1 matching over 10 bases. V shed 3 bases, J shed 3 bases, and the junction held 5 bases outside the gene matches. The CDR3 length is 16 residues. Germline lookup yields CDR1 SGHRS and CDR2 YFSETQ.

V is TRBV7-2 and J is TRBJ1-2; D gene ambiguous. The CDR3 is 15 amino acids. Germline CDR1 SGHTA, CDR2 FQGNSA. V lost 0 bases and J 8 bases, leaving 16 bases between the germline ends. The CDR3 bases are TGTGCCAGCAGCTTAGCGCTGTTCGGACCGCCAGGCTACACCTTC. Translating it yields CASSLALFGPPGYTF.

The chain employs TRBV28 and TRBJ2-7; 9 nucleotides match TRBD1. This CDR3 has 14 residues. Trimming cost V 6 bases and J 5 bases; bases outside gene matches: 8. Germline V lookup: CDR1 MDHEN, CDR2 SYDVKM. CDR3 DNA: TGTGCCAGCAGCTTGGACAGGGGCTGGCACGAGCAGTACTTC. Translated: CASSLDRGWHEQYF.

In DNA, the CDR3 is TGTGCCATCAGGGGACAGGGAACTAACTATGGCTACACCTTC. It encodes CAIRGQGTNYGYTF. This rearrangement joins TRBV10-3 to TRBJ1-2, with 9 bases fitting TRBD1. The CDR3 has 14 residues. The V segment lost 6 bases and the J segment 0 bases; nucleotides outside the gene matches: 2. Per the germline V gene, CDR1 is ENHRY and CDR2 is SYGVKD.

The genes are TRBV5-1 and TRBJ2-5; TRBD2 matches 12 bases. This CDR3 region has 18 residues. CDR1 and CDR2 (germline): SGHRS, YFSETQ. Trimming removed 0 bases from V and 1 base from J; junction bases left unmatched: 7. DNA of the CDR3: TGCGCCAGCAGCTTGGGATTACTAGCGGGAGGTTCCCAAGAGACCCAGTACTTC. This encodes CASSLGLLAGGSQETQYF.

This clone has only one observation. The rearrangement joins TRBV12-2 to TRBJ1-1; TRBD1 is the table's D call, not checked against the DNA. TRBV12-2 is marked as a pseudogene. This CDR3 has 14 residues. CDR3 coding DNA: TGTGCAAGTCGCTTCTGGACCGGGACATTCGCCGCTTTCTTT. This encodes CASRFWTGTFAAFF.

V usage is TRBV7-2 and J usage is TRBJ2-7; 7 bases agree with TRBD2. The CDR3 consists of 15 residues. After removal of 1 base from V and 3 bases from J, the junction contained 6 bases not matched to a gene. Germline V gene data show CDR1 as SGHTA and CDR2 as FQGNSA. In DNA form, the CDR3 reads TGTGCCAGCAGCTTAGGGGGAGGGGCGAACTACGAGCAGTACTTC. The encoded protein is CASSLGGGANYEQYF.

The V gene is TRBV7-2, the J gene TRBJ2-3; D is unclear. Trimming took 3 bases from V and 3 from J, leaving 13 bases between them. CDR1 and CDR2 (germline): SGHTA, FQGNSA. This CDR3 comprises 15 residues. The CDR3 reads CASSFNSLSTDTQYF. CDR3 in DNA: TGTGCCAGCAGCTTCAACTCCTTATCAACAGATACGCAGTATTTT. The entire variable domain, with the rest obtained from reference TRBV7-2 and TRBJ2-3, is as follows: GAGVSQSPSNKVTEKGKDVELRCDPISGHTALYWYRQSLGQGLEFLIYFQGNSAPDKSGLPSDRFSAERTGGSVSTLTIQRTQQEDSAVYLCASSFNSLSTDTQYFGPGTRLTVL.

The chain combines TRBV5-1 with TRBJ2-7; weak D call: TRBD1 (6 bases). Trimming shortened V by 4 bases and J by 2 bases, and 10 bases separated the two germline ends. The germline V gene encodes CDR1 SGHRS and CDR2 YFSETQ. The length of the CDR3 is 13 residues. CDR3 sequence (DNA): TGCGCCAGCAGCCTACAGGGAGCCTACGAGCAGTACTTC. It is translated as CASSLQGAYEQYF.